Following are 22 T cell receptor beta chains from one sample sequenced in a study of somatic mutations in cytotoxic T cells in rheumatoid arthritis. Sequencing used immunoSEQ multiplex PCR; TCRdb keeps in-frame clones, though not all of them. The sample lists about 11,000 clones, about 80% seen once, with around a third in the top ten. Sequenced: CD8+ T cells sorted from blood. The receptors stem from an adult with rheumatoid arthritis.

This clone was seen more than once but under ten times. V is TRBV7-9 and J is TRBJ2-7; D is perhaps TRBD1 (6 bases). CDR3 size: 14 residues. Germline lookup yields CDR1 SEHNR and CDR2 FQNEAQ (reference sequence). Trimming pared 0 bases from V and 5 bases from J, leaving 11 bases between. In DNA form, the CDR3 reads TGTGCCAGCAGCTTAGCGGGACATAACGACGAGCAGTACTTC. Translation gives CASSLAGHNDEQYF. Based on the CDR3 plus reference TRBV7-9 and TRBJ2-7, the full variable domain is DTGVSQNPRHKITKRGQNVTFRCDPISEHNRLYWYRQTLGQGPEFLTYFQNEAQLEKSRLLSDRFSAERPKGSFSTLEIQRTEQGDSAMYLCASSLAGHNDEQYFGPGTRLTVT.

The rearrangement joins TRBV28 to TRBJ1-6; 7 bases are a match to TRBD1. Germline CDR1 reads MDHEN; CDR2 reads SYDVKM. Trimming at V came to 6 bases and at J to 10 bases, leaving 3 bases not matched to a gene. The CDR3 totals 12 residues. The DNA for the CDR3 is TGTGCCAGCAGGGACAGGTCCTCACCCCTCCACTTT. Protein: CASRDRSSPLHF.

The rearrangement links TRBV25-1 to TRBJ1-4, with unresolved D. V was shortened by 8 bases and J by 7 bases, with 5 bases between the two germline ends. This CDR3 contains 10 residues. Germline V gene sequence: CDR1 MGHDK, CDR2 SYGVNS. The CDR3 loop reads CASVGEKLFF. As DNA, the CDR3 is TGTGCCAGCGTCGGTGAAAAACTGTTTTTT.

The chain employs TRBV29-1 and TRBJ1-1; tentatively, D is TRBD1 (5 bases). CDR3 length equals 13 residues. Germline V gives CDR1 SQVTM, CDR2 ANQGSEA. The germline V and J ends were trimmed by 6 bases and 3 bases, with 14 bases remaining between them. The CDR3 sequence is CSVAGTRDTEAFF. CDR3 sequence (DNA): TGCAGCGTCGCAGGAACCAGGGACACTGAAGCTTTCTTT. The full variable domain, completed using reference TRBV29-1 and TRBJ1-1, is SAVISQKPSRDICQRGTSLTIQCQVDSQVTMMFWYRQQPGQSLTLIATANQGSEATYESGFVIDKFPISRPNLTFSTLTVSNMSPEDSSIYLCSVAGTRDTEAFFGQGTRLTVV.

This clone was observed a few times. V usage is TRBV2 and J usage is TRBJ2-1; 7 positions match TRBD1. J lost 7 bases, V lost 8 bases, and 5 bases had no gene match. The CDR3 length is 12 residues. Germline loops: CDR1 SNHLY, CDR2 FYNNEI. DNA of the CDR3: TGTGCCAGCGGGACAGTTGGAAATGAGCAGTTCTTC. Its translation: CASGTVGNEQFF.

This chain uses TRBV13 with TRBJ1-1, with 8 nucleotides matching TRBD1. With 3 bases clipped from V and 0 bases from J, the junction kept 6 bases outside the gene matches. The length of the CDR3 is 16 residues. Germline lookup yields CDR1 PRHDT and CDR2 FYEKMQ (reference sequence). CDR3 DNA sequence: TGTGCCAGCAGCTTTGGCAGGGGGCTGTTGAACACTGAAGCTTTCTTT. It is translated as CASSFGRGLLNTEAFF.

The CDR3 DNA follows: TGCAGCGTCGAGACCGAAAGTTCAGGGCTAGGCTACACCTTC. It is translated as CSVETESSGLGYTF. The chain combines TRBV29-1 with TRBJ1-2; the D gene is possibly TRBD1 (5 bases). The germline V gene encodes CDR1 SQVTM and CDR2 ANQGSEA. The V gene lost 6 bases and the J gene lost 8 bases, with 22 bases spanning the gap. This CDR3 is 14 amino acids long.

V usage is TRBV19 and J usage is TRBJ1-3, with D uncertain. The CDR3 totals 15 residues. The ends were cut back, 4 bases at V and 0 bases at J, with 10 bases in the middle. Per germline, CDR1 LNHDA and CDR2 SQIVND (reference sequence). The CDR3 nucleotides are TGTGCCAGTAGTACTCACCGGAGCTCTGGAAACACCATATATTTT. It translates to CASSTHRSSGNTIYF.

The chain couples TRBV7-6 to TRBJ2-2; no clear D gene. The ends were cut back, 2 bases at V and 3 bases at J, with 13 bases in the middle. The CDR3 consists of 16 residues. The V gene's germline CDR1 is SGHVS and CDR2 FNYEAQ. The CDR3 DNA reads TGTGCCAGCAGCTTATCAACAGAGGCGGACACCGGGGAGCTGTTTTTT. This encodes CASSLSTEADTGELFF.

The V gene is TRBV27, the J gene TRBJ2-2; D perhaps matches TRBD1 (5 bases). This CDR3 has 15 residues. Germline-derived CDR1 and CDR2 are MNHEY and SMNVEV (reference sequence). V lost 5 bases and J lost 0, with 10 bases in between. This chain's CDR3 is CASSADNANTGELFF. DNA for the CDR3: TGTGCCAGCAGTGCGGACAACGCGAACACCGGGGAGCTGTTTTTT.

This clone occurred once. The rearrangement links TRBV6-4 to TRBJ2-3; TRBD1 aligns across 10 bases. Per germline, CDR1 MRHNA and CDR2 SNTAGT. The ends lost 5 bases at V and 4 bases at J; junction bases unmatched: 3. The CDR3 consists of 14 residues. The CDR3 region is CASSTGQGADTQYF. The CDR3 DNA is TGTGCCAGCAGTACCGGACAGGGGGCAGATACGCAGTATTTT.

This clone is hyperexpanded within its sample. This chain uses TRBV19 with TRBJ1-3; D gene uncertain. This CDR3 contains 15 residues. CDR1 LNHDA and CDR2 SQIVND come from the germline V gene (reference sequence). The V and J ends lost 3 bases and 0 bases respectively, with 9 bases between them. CDR3 in amino acids: CASSIGRNSGNTIYF. CDR3 in DNA: TGTGCCAGTAGTATTGGGCGTAACTCTGGAAACACCATATATTTT.

The rearrangement links TRBV11-3 to TRBJ2-4, with D possibly called TRBD1 or TRBD2 (5 bases each). Trimming stripped 5 bases from V and 1 base from J, with 18 bases between. In germline, CDR1 is SGHNT, CDR2 YENEEA. This CDR3 comprises 17 residues. The CDR3 protein is CASSPRGTPLAKNIQYF. The CDR3 nucleotides are TGTGCCAGCAGCCCCCGTGGGACCCCGCTGGCCAAAAACATTCAGTACTTC. Filled out from reference TRBV11-3 and TRBJ2-4, the complete variable domain reads EAGVVQSPRYKIIEKKQPVAFWCNPISGHNTLYWYLQNLGQGPELLIRYENEEAVDDSQLPKDRFSAERLKGVDSTLKIQPAELGDSAVYLCASSPRGTPLAKNIQYFGAGTRLSVL.

This sequence joins TRBV7-9 and TRBJ2-1, with D possibly TRBD2 on 5 matching bases. Germline V gene sequence: CDR1 SEHNR, CDR2 FQNEAQ (reference sequence). Trimming removed 5 bases at V and 5 bases at J, with 16 bases between. The CDR3 loop spans 15 amino acids. The CDR3 here is CASSPRTRGNNEQFF. Here the CDR3 DNA reads TGTGCCAGCAGCCCCCGGACCCGGGGAAACAATGAGCAGTTCTTC.

The chain links TRBV5-4 to TRBJ2-7; 9 bases align to TRBD1. The CDR3 consists of 17 residues. The V and J ends lost 0 bases and 4 bases, in that order; junction bases with no gene match: 11. Germline CDR1 is SGHNT and CDR2 is YYREEE (reference sequence). The CDR3: CASSLEEGTGWEYEQYF. The CDR3 DNA follows: TGTGCCAGCAGCTTGGAGGAAGGGACAGGGTGGGAATACGAGCAGTACTTC.

The rearrangement joins TRBV19 to TRBJ1-4; TRBD1 is a possible D gene (6 bases). Deletions cut 3 bases from V and 13 bases from J, with 9 bases between. CDR3 length equals 11 residues. The germline V gene has CDR1 LNHDA and CDR2 SQIVND (reference sequence). CDR3 bases: TGTGCCAGTAGTATTACAGGGATACTGTTTTTT. Translated: CASSITGILFF.

This chain links TRBV30 with TRBJ2-1; TRBD1 might be the D (6 bases). CDR1 and CDR2 from the germline V gene are GTSNPN and SVGIG (reference sequence). Between the trimmed V and J ends, which lost 4 bases and 5 bases, there was a span of 9 bases. The CDR3 extends over 12 amino acids. CDR3: CAWTRDNNEQFF. The CDR3 nucleotides are TGTGCCTGGACCCGGGACAACAATGAGCAGTTCTTC.

The V and J genes are TRBV14 and TRBJ2-1; possibly TRBD1 or TRBD2 for D (5 bases each). CDR1 SGHDN and CDR2 FVKESK come from the germline V gene. The length of the CDR3 is 16 residues. V was shortened by 4 bases and J by 0 bases, with 13 bases between the two germline ends. This chain's CDR3 is CASSLGTRSSYNEQFF. In DNA, the CDR3 is TGTGCCAGCAGCCTAGGGACCCGGAGCTCCTACAATGAGCAGTTCTTC.

V usage is TRBV5-1 and J usage is TRBJ1-5; D may be TRBD1 (6 bases). V was shortened by 4 bases and J by 6 bases, with 23 bases between the two germline ends. CDR3 size: 17 residues. Germline CDR1 reads SGHRS; CDR2 reads YFSETQ. CDR3 bases: TGCGCCAGCAGCCCAACTCCGGGGGACACTCCGGGTCAGCCCCAGCATTTT. Translated, it gives CASSPTPGDTPGQPQHF.

The J gene is TRBJ2-3, the V gene TRBV5-6; D is perhaps TRBD2 (6 bases). Trimming removed 6 bases at V and 4 bases at J, with 15 bases between. Germline CDR1 and CDR2: SGHDT and YYEEEE. The CDR3 covers 14 residues. CDR3 DNA sequence: TGTGCCAGCATCGCATACGGAGGGCCAGATACGCAGTATTTT. This codes for CASIAYGGPDTQYF. Looking up the rest from reference TRBV5-6 and TRBJ2-3 gives the full variable domain: DAGVTQSPTHLIKTRGQQVTLRCSPKSGHDTVSWYQQALGQGPQFIFQYYEEEERQRGNFPDRFSGHQFPNYSSELNVNALLLGDSALYLCASIAYGGPDTQYFGPGTRLTVL.

This chain uses TRBV7-9 with TRBJ1-1; unclear D gene. Looked up from germline, CDR1 is SEHNR and CDR2 is FQNEAQ (reference sequence). CDR3 size: 14 residues. Trimming left V 0 bases short and J 5 bases short, with 10 bases between. CDR3 residues: CASSLAGPGTEAFF. The CDR3 nucleotides read TGTGCCAGCAGCTTAGCTGGGCCGGGAACTGAAGCTTTCTTT.

This clone was seen a few times. The rearrangement uses TRBV27 and TRBJ1-6, with D uncertain. The germline V and J ends were trimmed by 4 bases and 0 bases, with 4 bases remaining between them. Looked up from germline, CDR1 is MNHEY and CDR2 is SMNVEV (reference sequence). The CDR3 spans 14 residues. The CDR3 here is CASSSFSYNSPLHF. CDR3 DNA sequence: TGTGCCAGCAGTTCCTTCTCCTATAATTCACCCCTCCACTTT.